Listed here are 15 T cell receptor beta chains from one sample, sequenced in a study of blood T cell repertoires in COVID-19. The table came from immunoSEQ multiplex PCR; TCRdb's copy has only in-frame clones and leaves some out. In the table there are fewer than 300,000 clones, about 88% of which are singletons. Sequenced material: peripheral blood. These receptors were taken from a man in his sixties who had recovered from COVID-19.

The J gene is TRBJ1-2, the V gene TRBV5-4; TRBD1 might be the D (5 bases). Germline CDR1 is SGHNT and CDR2 is YYREEE (reference sequence). This CDR3 region has 14 residues. Trimming removed 2 bases at V and 1 base at J, with 9 bases between. CDR3 sequence: CASSFQGGNYGYTF. In nucleotides, the CDR3 is TGTGCCAGCAGCTTCCAGGGCGGTAACTATGGCTACACCTTC.

The rearrangement uses TRBV4-1 and TRBJ2-1; 7 bases align to TRBD2. The CDR3 is 17 residues long. Germline loops: CDR1 MGHRA, CDR2 YSYEKL. V gave up 4 bases and J gave up 6 bases; unmatched junction bases: 15. CDR3 amino acids: CASSLLQPTWTSNEQFF. CDR3 sequence (DNA): TGCGCCAGCAGCCTTTTGCAGCCTACGTGGACTAGCAATGAGCAGTTCTTC.

The J gene is TRBJ1-3, the V gene TRBV5-1; TRBD1 agrees at 8 bases. The germline CDR1 and CDR2 sequences are SGHRS and YFSETQ. Trimming took 4 bases from V and 0 from J; bases not matched to a gene: 3. The CDR3 consists of 15 residues. Here the CDR3 DNA reads TGCGCCAGCAGCCCGGGACAGGCCTCTGGAAACACCATATATTTT. This gives the protein CASSPGQASGNTIYF.

This chain joins TRBV15 and TRBJ1-1; D not certain. Germline lookup yields CDR1 LNHNV and CDR2 YYDKDF (reference sequence). The CDR3 has 14 amino acids. V was pared by 0 bases and J by 4 bases, with 9 bases between. The CDR3 bases are TGTGCCACCAGCAGAGATCGAGGGTCCACTGAAGCTTTCTTT. Its protein is CATSRDRGSTEAFF.

The genes are TRBV2 and TRBJ2-1; 10 bases line up with TRBD2. With V trimmed by 6 bases and J by 8 bases, 16 bases remained unmatched. From germline, CDR1 is SNHLY and CDR2 FYNNEI. This CDR3 spans 17 amino acids. CDR3 sequence (DNA): TGTGCCAGCAGACGCCGGACTAGCGGAGGGAGAGATGATGAGCAGTTCTTC. This gives the protein CASRRRTSGGRDDEQFF.

The chain uses TRBV6-1 and TRBJ1-5; the D is unclear. From germline, CDR1 is MNHNS and CDR2 SASEGT. The CDR3 has 14 residues. V was shortened by 1 base and J by 4 bases, with 8 bases between the two germline ends. The CDR3 reads CASSEVRLNQPQHF. In nucleotides, the CDR3 is TGTGCCAGCAGTGAAGTACGGTTGAATCAGCCCCAGCATTTT.

The chain couples TRBV7-6 to TRBJ2-2; D is possibly TRBD1 (5 bases). The germline V gene has CDR1 SGHVS and CDR2 FNYEAQ. The CDR3 covers 16 residues. V gave up 2 bases and J gave up 1 base, with 11 bases separating them. CDR3 bases: TGTGCCAGCAGCTTATTTAGGGGCCTGAACACCGGGGAGCTGTTTTTT. This sequence encodes CASSLFRGLNTGELFF.

The CDR3 reads CASSFAGTASYEQYF. The CDR3 DNA is TGTGCCAGCAGCTTTGCCGGGACAGCCTCCTACGAGCAGTACTTC. This chain uses TRBV7-9 with TRBJ2-7, with TRBD1 identical over 7 bases. With V trimmed by 3 bases and J by 0 bases, 5 bases remained unmatched. The CDR3 is 15 residues long. Germline V lookup: CDR1 SEHNR, CDR2 FQNEAQ (reference sequence).

The gene calls are TRBV6-1 and TRBJ2-5; 12 bases align to TRBD1. V shed 2 bases, J shed 5 bases, and the junction held 3 bases outside the gene matches. Germline lookup yields CDR1 MNHNS and CDR2 SASEGT. The CDR3 is made up of 15 amino acids. The CDR3 DNA reads TGTGCCAGCAGTGAAATGGGACAGGGGGCTGAGACCCAGTACTTC. This sequence encodes CASSEMGQGAETQYF.

V and J are TRBV18 and TRBJ2-7; tentatively, D is TRBD1 (5 bases). CDR3 size: 14 residues. The V end lost 3 bases, the J end lost 3 bases, and 12 bases lay between the germline ends. The V gene's germline CDR1 is KGHSH and CDR2 LQKENI. The CDR3 is CASSPAGSNYEQYF. The CDR3 nucleotides are TGTGCCAGCTCACCGGCAGGGTCTAACTACGAGCAGTACTTC.

V and J are TRBV5-1 and TRBJ2-3; D is uncertain. CDR3 size: 15 residues. The germline V gene encodes CDR1 SGHRS and CDR2 YFSETQ. Trimming pared 5 bases from V and 0 bases from J, leaving 13 bases between. CDR3 region: CASRVLVSSTDTQYF. Here the CDR3 DNA reads TGCGCCAGCAGGGTCCTAGTTAGTAGCACAGATACGCAGTATTTT.

This sequence joins TRBV7-2 and TRBJ1-1; D is unresolved. Germline-derived CDR1 and CDR2 are SGHTA and FQGNSA. CDR3 length: 15 amino acids. V shed 4 bases and J shed 5 bases, with 17 bases lying between them. The CDR3 here is CASSSSGRVRTEAFF. The CDR3 bases are TGTGCCAGCAGCTCGAGTGGGAGGGTGCGGACTGAAGCTTTCTTT.

V and J are TRBV7-3 and TRBJ1-1; a weak D match, TRBD1 (5 bases). V was shortened by 0 bases and J by 8 bases, with 10 bases between the two germline ends. The germline V gene encodes CDR1 SGHTA and CDR2 FQGTGA. The CDR3 has 13 amino acids. The CDR3 here is CASSLTGPGEAFF. Here the CDR3 DNA reads TGTGCCAGCAGCTTAACGGGGCCAGGGGAAGCTTTCTTT.

The chain has TRBV5-4 and TRBJ1-1, with 7 bases identical to TRBD1. V gave up 5 bases and J gave up 1 base; unmatched junction bases: 8. The CDR3 loop spans 15 amino acids. Germline V CDR1 and CDR2: SGHNT, YYREEE (reference sequence). The DNA of the CDR3 is TGTGCCAGCAGGTACGGGACAGTTGGGAACACTGAAGCTTTCTTT. Residues: CASRYGTVGNTEAFF.

The chain combines TRBV10-2 with TRBJ1-1; a possible D gene is TRBD1 (6 bases). From germline, CDR1 is WSHSY and CDR2 SAAADI. V was shortened by 3 bases and J by 4 bases, with 9 bases between the two germline ends. The CDR3 runs to 13 residues. CDR3: CASSEQDSTEAFF. The CDR3 DNA sequence: TGCGCCAGCAGTGAACAGGACAGCACTGAAGCTTTCTTT.